The rows below give T cell receptor beta chains drawn from one sample of a study of Graves' ophthalmopathy and Graves' hyperthyroidism. TCRdb recomputed calls from the multiplex PCR reads with MiXCR, one row per CDR3 protein. This sample has just over 600,000 distinct CDR3 sequences, with approximately 22% found just once. Sample: peripheral blood. The receptors were sampled from a woman aged 18-29 years with stable Graves' hyperthyroidism. Some clones in this sample may be carry-over from other donors' samples. Both conserved end residues are part of each CDR3. The order of the fields is CDR3 DNA, CDR3 protein, J gene, D gene, V gene, clone size. The D gene is left open where the match is weak. Clone size is given for some rows only: seen once, a few or many times, or a class if the clone is expanded.

CDR3 DNA: TGTGCCAGCAGCCAAACGGGACGCCCTGTCGATGGCTACACCTTC
CDR3 protein: CASSQTGRPVDGYTF
J gene: TRBJ1-2
D gene: .
V gene: TRBV4-2
clone size: few

CDR3 DNA: TGCAGCTACCGGGACACCAATCAGCCCCAGCATTTT
CDR3 protein: CSYRDTNQPQHF
J gene: TRBJ1-5
D gene: .
V gene: TRBV29-1
clone size: many

CDR3 DNA: TGTGCCAGCAGAAACATAGGGGGGGCTGAAGCTTTCTTT
CDR3 protein: CASRNIGGAEAFF
J gene: TRBJ1-1
D gene: .
V gene: TRBV19
clone size: .

CDR3 DNA: TGTGCCTGCAGCTCGCTTAGCCCCAGGGCCAAAAACATTCAGTACTTC
CDR3 protein: CACSSLSPRAKNIQYF
J gene: TRBJ2-4
D gene: .
V gene: TRBV7-2
clone size: once

CDR3 DNA: TGCGCCAGCAGTGAGGGAAGGGAAAATGGCTACACCTTC
CDR3 protein: CASSEGRENGYTF
J gene: TRBJ1-2
D gene: .
V gene: TRBV10-2
clone size: many

CDR3 DNA: TGTGCCAGCAGAGTCGGACTAGCGGGCTCCTACGAGCAGTACTTC
CDR3 protein: CASRVGLAGSYEQYF
J gene: TRBJ2-7
D gene: TRBD2
V gene: TRBV2
clone size: many

CDR3 DNA: TGTGCCTGGAATATTCAGGGAGGTAGCAATCAGCCCCAGCATTTT
CDR3 protein: CAWNIQGGSNQPQHF
J gene: TRBJ1-5
D gene: .
V gene: TRBV30
clone size: many

CDR3 DNA: TGTGCCAACGACAGGGATCACGGGGAGCTGTTTTTT
CDR3 protein: CANDRDHGELFF
J gene: TRBJ2-2
D gene: TRBD1
V gene: TRBV7-9
clone size: many

CDR3 DNA: TGTGCCACCACGCTGGCTAGCGGGGGGACAGATACGCAGTATTTT
CDR3 protein: CATTLASGGTDTQYF
J gene: TRBJ2-3
D gene: TRBD2
V gene: TRBV6-2/TRBV6-3
clone size: few

CDR3 DNA: TGTGCCAGCAGCTTAGAACAAGTAAGAAACACTGAAGCTTTCTTT
CDR3 protein: CASSLEQVRNTEAFF
J gene: TRBJ1-1
D gene: .
V gene: TRBV7-9
clone size: many

CDR3 DNA: TGTGCCAGCAGCTTTCGCTCCCCGGACAGGGGCAAGGGCGAGCAGTACTTC
CDR3 protein: CASSFRSPDRGKGEQYF
J gene: TRBJ2-7
D gene: TRBD1
V gene: TRBV11-2
clone size: many

CDR3 DNA: TGTGCCAGCAGTTACTTTGAAGGGGGATACACTGATGCTTTCTTT
CDR3 protein: CASSYFEGGYTDAFF
J gene: TRBJ1-1
D gene: .
V gene: TRBV6-2/TRBV6-3
clone size: few

CDR3 DNA: TGCAGTGCTGGGGACAGGGCAGGTTCACCCCTCCACTTT
CDR3 protein: CSAGDRAGSPLHF
J gene: TRBJ1-6
D gene: TRBD1
V gene: TRBV20-1
clone size: many

CDR3 DNA: TGCGCCAGCAGCCAAGATAGTAGGCAAAACTATGGCTACACCTTC
CDR3 protein: CASSQDSRQNYGYTF
J gene: TRBJ1-2
D gene: .
V gene: TRBV4-1
clone size: many

CDR3 DNA: TGTGCCAGCAGAATCGAACGCGGGGCAACCTACGAGCAGTACTTC
CDR3 protein: CASRIERGATYEQYF
J gene: TRBJ2-7
D gene: .
V gene: TRBV6-2/TRBV6-3
clone size: many

CDR3 DNA: TGTGCCAGCACTCCTCGGGACAGGGGAAGCGACGAGCAGTACTTC
CDR3 protein: CASTPRDRGSDEQYF
J gene: TRBJ2-7
D gene: TRBD1
V gene: TRBV6-1
clone size: .

CDR3 DNA: TGTGCCAGCAGCCCCTGGAGAAGCGCCTACCAAGAGACCCAGTACTTC
CDR3 protein: CASSPWRSAYQETQYF
J gene: TRBJ2-5
D gene: .
V gene: TRBV7-2
clone size: .

CDR3 DNA: TGTGCCAGCAGCCAAGATTTTAAAGCGGAAGCTTTCTTT
CDR3 protein: CASSQDFKAEAFF
J gene: TRBJ1-1
D gene: .
V gene: TRBV4-2
clone size: few

CDR3 DNA: TGTGCCATCAGTGAGGGGACAGAAGAGACCCAGTACTTC
CDR3 protein: CAISEGTEETQYF
J gene: TRBJ2-5
D gene: TRBD1
V gene: TRBV10-3
clone size: .

CDR3 DNA: TGTGCCACCAGTGACTACGGGACGAAAGCTTTCTTT
CDR3 protein: CATSDYGTKAFF
J gene: TRBJ1-1
D gene: .
V gene: TRBV24-1
clone size: .

CDR3 DNA: TGCGCCAGCAGCCAAGAGGCTAGCTCCTATAATTCACCCCTCCACTTT
CDR3 protein: CASSQEASSYNSPLHF
J gene: TRBJ1-6
D gene: .
V gene: TRBV4-1
clone size: few

CDR3 DNA: TGTGCCAGCAGCCAAGATTTATCGGGGTCCGCTAATCAGCCCCAGCATTTT
CDR3 protein: CASSQDLSGSANQPQHF
J gene: TRBJ1-5
D gene: .
V gene: TRBV4-2
clone size: .

CDR3 DNA: TGTGCCAGCAGCCTAGCCCGCGACACGGCCGATGAGCAGTACTTC
CDR3 protein: CASSLARDTADEQYF
J gene: TRBJ2-5
D gene: .
V gene: TRBV12-3/TRBV12-4
clone size: .

CDR3 DNA: TGTGCCAGCACCCTAAGGGCGGGACTCACAGATACGCAGTATTTT
CDR3 protein: CASTLRAGLTDTQYF
J gene: TRBJ2-3
D gene: .
V gene: TRBV6-1
clone size: few

CDR3 DNA: TGTGCCAGCAGCCAACCGGGAGGACACACTGAAGCTTTCTTT
CDR3 protein: CASSQPGGHTEAFF
J gene: TRBJ1-1
D gene: .
V gene: TRBV3-1
clone size: few